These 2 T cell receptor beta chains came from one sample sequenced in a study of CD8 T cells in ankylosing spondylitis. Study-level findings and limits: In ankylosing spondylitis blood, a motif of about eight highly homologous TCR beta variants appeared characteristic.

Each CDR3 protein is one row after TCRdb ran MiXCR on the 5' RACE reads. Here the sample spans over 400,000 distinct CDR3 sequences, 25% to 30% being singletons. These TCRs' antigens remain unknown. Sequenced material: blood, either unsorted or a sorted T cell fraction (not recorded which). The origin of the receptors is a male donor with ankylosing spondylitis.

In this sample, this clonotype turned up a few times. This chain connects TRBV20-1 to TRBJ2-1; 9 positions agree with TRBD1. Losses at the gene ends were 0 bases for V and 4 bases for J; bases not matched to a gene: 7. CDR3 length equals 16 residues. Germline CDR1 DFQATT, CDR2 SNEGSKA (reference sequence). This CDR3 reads CSARDRRTGAYNEQFF. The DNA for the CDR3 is TGCAGTGCTAGAGATCGGAGGACAGGGGCTTACAATGAGCAGTTCTTC.

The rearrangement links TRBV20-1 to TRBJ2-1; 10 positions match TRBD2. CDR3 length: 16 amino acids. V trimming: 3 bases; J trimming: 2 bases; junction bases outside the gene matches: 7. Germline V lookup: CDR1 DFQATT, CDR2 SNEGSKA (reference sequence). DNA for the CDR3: TGCAGTGCTAGGACTAGCGGGCCCACCCCCTACAATGAGCAGTTCTTC. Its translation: CSARTSGPTPYNEQFF.